This T cell receptor beta chain was retrieved from a study of blood T cell repertoires in COVID-19. Sequencing used immunoSEQ multiplex PCR; TCRdb keeps in-frame clones, though not all of them. The data hold 200,000 or so clones, with 88% observed a single time. Trimming removed 2 bases at V and 7 bases at J, with 17 bases between. CDR3 length equals 15 residues. From germline, CDR1 is GTSNPN and CDR2 SVGIG (reference sequence). Material: peripheral blood. The chain recombines TRBV30 with TRBJ1-4, with D perhaps matching TRBD1 (5 bases). The sequence was obtained from a man between 65 and 80 years old with acute or convalescent COVID-19. DNA of the CDR3: TGTGCCTGGAGTTTCCAGGACAAGCGGGGTGAAAAACTGTTTTTT. Protein: CAWSFQDKRGEKLFF. The full variable domain, its missing parts supplied by reference TRBV30 and TRBJ1-4, is SQTIHQWPATLVQPVGSPLSLECTVEGTSNPNLYWYRQAAGRGLQLLFYSVGIGQISSEVPQNLSASRPQDRQFILSSKKLLLSDSGFYLCAWSFQDKRGEKLFFGSGTQLSVL.